These 20 T cell receptor beta chains were all obtained from the same sample, sequenced in a study of CD8 T cells in ankylosing spondylitis. TCRdb fed the 5' RACE reads into MiXCR, producing one record per CDR3 protein. Of 200,000 to 300,000 distinct CDR3 sequences listed, about 11% are singletons. The sequenced sample was blood, either unsorted or a sorted T cell fraction (not recorded which). The receptors derive from a male donor with ankylosing spondylitis or in good health (not recorded which).

This clonotype showed up just a few times. The rearrangement joins TRBV4-2 to TRBJ1-2; D is possibly TRBD1 (5 bases). The CDR3 length is 16 residues. CDR1 is LGHNA and CDR2 is YNFKEQ in the germline V gene. Trimming cost V 2 bases and J 4 bases, with 17 bases left between them. The CDR3 here is CASSQTRKDGGYGYTF. The CDR3 region has the DNA TGTGCCAGCAGCCAAACTCGGAAGGACGGGGGCTATGGCTACACCTTC.

This chain links TRBV28 with TRBJ2-1; tentative D call: TRBD2 (6 bases). This CDR3 comprises 16 residues. V was shortened by 8 bases and J by 4 bases, with 21 bases between the two germline ends. The V gene's germline CDR1 is MDHEN and CDR2 SYDVKM. DNA of the CDR3: TGTGCCAGCGGCCTGGGGCTCCCGGGGGTGTACAATGAGCAGTTCTTC. Encoded protein: CASGLGLPGVYNEQFF.

The sample holds a few counts of this clonotype. The J gene is TRBJ2-7, the V gene TRBV2, with 8 bases lining up with TRBD1. The CDR3 totals 14 residues. The ends lost 3 bases at V and 4 bases at J; junction bases unmatched: 5. Germline CDR1 reads SNHLY; CDR2 reads FYNNEI. CDR3 nucleotide sequence: TGTGCCAGCAGTGAGACAGGGGATGGGTACGAGCAGTACTTC. It translates to CASSETGDGYEQYF.

V gene TRBV7-6 combines with J gene TRBJ2-1; tentative D call: TRBD2 (5 bases). CDR1 and CDR2 from the germline V gene are SGHVS and FNYEAQ. The CDR3 is made up of 17 amino acids. V dropped 8 bases and J dropped 1 base, with 21 bases sitting between them. CDR3 nucleotides: TGTGCCAGCTCCGGACTTGGCGGCGGTGGGTCCTACAATGAGCAGTTCTTC. This codes for CASSGLGGGGSYNEQFF.

The table lists this clonotype with many counts. The gene calls are TRBV20-1 and TRBJ2-1; tentatively, D is TRBD2 (6 bases). V dropped 0 bases and J dropped 4 bases, with 13 bases sitting between them. Germline V gene sequence: CDR1 DFQATT, CDR2 SNEGSKA (reference sequence). The CDR3 consists of 15 residues. The CDR3 sequence: CSAREPGLQYNEQFF. The CDR3 DNA follows: TGCAGTGCTAGAGAACCGGGACTCCAATACAATGAGCAGTTCTTC.

This clonotype was observed at least ten times. The chain combines TRBV29-1 with TRBJ1-1; no firm D call. Trimming took off 2 bases at V and 3 bases at J, with 13 bases between the two ends. Germline assignment: CDR1 SQVTM and CDR2 ANQGSEA. This CDR3 comprises 14 residues. The CDR3 sequence is CSVELHGDYTEAFF. The CDR3 DNA reads as TGCAGCGTTGAATTGCACGGCGACTACACTGAAGCTTTCTTT.

This clonotype was seen at least ten times. This chain joins TRBV6-5 and TRBJ1-5; tentatively, D is TRBD1 (6 bases). Between the trimmed V and J ends, which lost 2 bases and 0 bases, there was a span of 11 bases. CDR1 and CDR2 from the germline V gene are MNHEY and SVGAGI. The CDR3 consists of 16 residues. CDR3 region: CASSYDGQHSNQPQHF. CDR3 DNA sequence: TGTGCCAGCAGTTACGACGGACAGCATAGCAATCAGCCCCAGCATTTT.

To note about this clonotype: The junction shows a germline mismatch at one end, possibly a read error. V gene TRBV19 combines with J gene TRBJ2-1, with 14 bases aligning to TRBD2. The CDR3 has 19 residues. Germline V gene sequence: CDR1 LNHDA, CDR2 SQIVND (reference sequence). CDR3 protein: CASSIGGTSGGPGYNGQFF. The CDR3, as DNA: TGTGCCAGTAGTATAGGTGGGACTAGCGGGGGCCCTGGCTACAATGGGCAGTTCTTC.

In its sample, this clonotype was seen many times. The gene calls are TRBV19 and TRBJ1-1, with 7 nucleotides matching TRBD1. V lost 7 bases, J lost 1 base, and 15 bases stayed unmatched. This CDR3 has 17 residues. Germline V gene sequence: CDR1 LNHDA, CDR2 SQIVND (reference sequence). The CDR3 nucleotides are TGTGCCAGTACCAACTCCCTCGGCGGGACAGCGAACACTGAAGCTTTCTTT. Its translation is CASTNSLGGTANTEAFF. The full variable domain, completed using reference TRBV19 and TRBJ1-1, is DGGITQSPKYLFRKEGQNVTLSCEQNLNHDAMYWYRQDPGQGLRLIYYSQIVNDFQKGDIAEGYSVSREKKESFPLTVTSAQKNPTAFYLCASTNSLGGTANTEAFFGQGTRLTVV.

This clonotype was recorded at least ten times. V is TRBV14 and J is TRBJ2-7; D remains ambiguous. CDR1 and CDR2 from the germline V gene are SGHDN and FVKESK. Between the trimmed V and J ends, which lost 1 base and 3 bases, there was a span of 13 bases. The CDR3 loop spans 15 amino acids. Written as DNA, the CDR3 is TGTGCCAGCAGCCAAGGAGATGACGGAAACTACGAGCAGTACTTC. Its translation: CASSQGDDGNYEQYF.

This clonotype appeared many times. J is TRBJ2-7 and V is TRBV5-1; D perhaps matches TRBD1 (7 bases). The CDR3 sequence is 15 residues long. Germline V gene lookup returns CDR1 SGHRS and CDR2 YFSETQ. The V end lost 4 bases, the J end lost 2 bases, and 16 bases lay between the germline ends. CDR3 bases: TGCGCCAGCAGCGGGGGGACAGCAAAACCCTACGAGCAGTACTTC. It encodes CASSGGTAKPYEQYF.

Ten or more counts support this clonotype. The rearrangement uses TRBV20-1 and TRBJ2-1; D tentatively fits TRBD1 or TRBD2 (5 bases each). The CDR3 length is 15 residues. Germline values: CDR1 DFQATT, CDR2 SNEGSKA (reference sequence). Trimming took off 6 bases at V and 2 bases at J, with 17 bases between the two ends. Here the CDR3 reads CSAQKDGTPYNEQFF. CDR3 nucleotides: TGCAGTGCCCAAAAGGACGGGACCCCCTACAATGAGCAGTTCTTC.

This clonotype has at least ten counts. J is TRBJ2-7 and V is TRBV25-1; 10 bases agree with TRBD1. Germline assignment: CDR1 MGHDK and CDR2 SYGVNS. The CDR3 extends over 15 amino acids. V lost 6 bases to trimming and J lost 5 bases; unmatched junction nucleotides: 10. The DNA of the CDR3 is TGTGCCAGCAGGAACCCCGGGACAGGGGAAGACGAGCAGTACTTC. It codes for CASRNPGTGEDEQYF.

This clonotype has a count of ten or more. This chain links TRBV20-1 with TRBJ2-1; perhaps TRBD1 as D (6 bases). Germline CDR1 and CDR2: DFQATT and SNEGSKA (reference sequence). The V end was cut by 5 bases, the J end by 2 bases, with 13 bases between. The CDR3 extends over 14 amino acids. The CDR3 DNA is TGCAGTGCTTCTACAGGGCTACCCTACAATGAGCAGTTCTTC. Translation: CSASTGLPYNEQFF.

This rearrangement joins TRBV7-9 to TRBJ1-1; D is ambiguous. CDR1 is SEHNR, CDR2 FQNEAQ, per germline (reference sequence). Trimming stripped 3 bases from V and 1 base from J, with 15 bases between. This CDR3 comprises 16 residues. The CDR3 nucleotides are TGTGCCAGCAGCTTCCCGGGCTCGGTTGAGAACACTGAAGCTTTCTTT. This translates into CASSFPGSVENTEAFF.

V gene TRBV28 combines with J gene TRBJ2-7; a weak D match, TRBD2 (6 bases). Trimming removed 4 bases at V and 5 bases at J, with 12 bases between. The germline gives CDR1 MDHEN, CDR2 SYDVKM. CDR3 length: 13 amino acids. Here the CDR3 reads CASSSVEGNEQYF. The CDR3 DNA reads as TGTGCCAGCAGTTCTGTGGAGGGGAACGAGCAGTACTTC. Full variable domain (missing parts from reference TRBV28 and TRBJ2-7): DVKVTQSSRYLVKRTGEKVFLECVQDMDHENMFWYRQDPGLGLRLIYFSYDVKMKEKGDIPEGYSVSREKKERFSLILESASTNQTSMYLCASSSVEGNEQYFGPGTRLTVT.

This clonotype was detected ten times or more. V gene TRBV12-3 or TRBV12-4 combines with J gene TRBJ2-7; the match to TRBD1 covers 7 bases. With 5 bases clipped from V and 7 bases from J, the junction kept 14 bases outside the gene matches. The CDR3 runs 15 residues. The CDR3 coding sequence is TGTGCCAGCAGTGCCCGGACAGGTGGCCCCTTGGAGCAGTACTTC. Amino acid sequence: CASSARTGGPLEQYF.

With regard to this clonotype: A read error may explain this, as a much larger clone is one base away. The V gene is TRBV20-1, the J gene TRBJ2-3; no firm D call. Germline CDR1 reads DFQATT; CDR2 reads SNEGSKA (reference sequence). There are 15 residues in the CDR3. The germline V and J ends were trimmed by 5 bases and 0 bases, with 15 bases remaining between them. The CDR3, as DNA: TGCAGTGCTTTAGACTTCAACCGAAGCACAGATACGCAGTATTTT. Its protein is CSALDFNRSTDTQYF.

This clonotype occurred many times. The rearrangement links TRBV5-1 to TRBJ2-1, with D unclear. V lost 2 bases and J 8 bases, leaving 8 bases between the germline ends. This CDR3 contains 12 residues. Germline lookup yields CDR1 SGHRS and CDR2 YFSETQ. The CDR3 DNA is TGCGCCAGCAGCTTCAATGGGGATGAGCAGTTCTTC. This gives the protein CASSFNGDEQFF.

As to this clonotype: This clone may be a read error of a much larger clone one base away. This sequence joins TRBV20-1 and TRBJ2-3; 7 bases match TRBD1. The CDR3 spans 15 residues. Trimming at V came to 3 bases and at J to 2 bases, leaving 8 bases not matched to a gene. CDR1 DFQATT and CDR2 SNEGSKA come from the germline V gene (reference sequence). The CDR3 sequence: CSASSAQGVTDTQYF. CDR3 nucleotides: TGCAGTGCTAGTAGTGCCCAGGGGGTCACAGATACGCAGTATTTT.